This TCR beta chain was obtained from a study of beta chain features in type 1 diabetes. Study results and caveats: Shortening of TCRB CDR3s, moderate but significant, appeared in all four CD4+ subsets of Type 1 diabetes patients.

Sorting based on CD45RO/CCR7/CD25/CD127/CD95/CD27 separated CD4+ naive, central memory, regulatory and stem cell-like memory cells. This clone was seen a few times. What it recognizes is unknown. The authors reverse transcribed all of the isolated RNA, so sequencing captured expressed TCRB transcripts. Assay: immunoSEQ multiplex PCR; the TCRdb copy retains only in-frame clones and omits some. The sample has roughly 700,000 clones, around 15% seen once. The V end lost 5 bases, the J end lost 2 bases, and 13 bases lay between the germline ends. CDR1 SGHTA and CDR2 FQGTGA come from the germline V gene. This CDR3 is built from 16 residues.

Source material: naive CD4+ T cells from blood. This clonotype was sampled from a man between 18 and 35 years old with type 1 diabetes. V usage is TRBV7-3 and J usage is TRBJ2-6; a weak D match, TRBD1 (5 bases). CDR3 sequence (DNA): TGTGCCAGCAGCCACCCGACAGAAACTGGGGCCAACGTCCTGACTTTC. Its protein product is CASSHPTETGANVLTF. Full variable domain (remainder filled in from reference TRBV7-3 and TRBJ2-6): GAGVSQTPSNKVTEKGKYVELRCDPISGHTALYWYRQSLGQGPEFLIYFQGTGAADDSGLPNDRFFAVRPEGSVSTLKIQRTERGDSAVYLCASSHPTETGANVLTFGAGSRLTVL.